The next 25 T cell receptor beta chains were all read from a single sample in a study of blood T cell repertoires in COVID-19 (dated by TCRdb to 2020 to 2021). Receptor amplification or capture employed the immunoSEQ multiplex PCR assay. TCRdb provides this immuneACCESS table in a form limited to in-frame rearrangements. Some clones are lacking; in checked studies, under half of them reflect an unresolved V gene, and why the rest are absent is not known. The sample has more than 65,000 clones on record, roughly 87% of them singletons. Under 7% of the sample lies in the top ten. Sequencing was carried out using peripheral blood. These receptors originate from a man over 45 with active COVID-19.

CDR3 residues: CASRPQFRTGGAPGELFF. CDR3 sequence (DNA): TGCGCCAGCAGACCGCAGTTTAGGACAGGGGGCGCGCCCGGGGAGCTGTTTTTT. The chain couples TRBV23-1 to TRBJ2-2; TRBD1 agrees at 11 bases. TRBV23-1 is an ORF, with its function uncertain. V trimming: 6 bases; J trimming: 6 bases; junction bases outside the gene matches: 15. The CDR3 consists of 18 residues.

This clone turned up a few times. The chain uses TRBV18 and TRBJ2-7, with TRBD1 matching 9 bases. V shed 6 bases and J 4 bases; nucleotides not matched to a gene: 10. Germline V gene lookup returns CDR1 KGHSH and CDR2 LQKENI. There are 15 residues in the CDR3. CDR3: CASSSDRGKVYEQYF. The CDR3 DNA reads TGTGCCAGCTCCTCGGACAGGGGTAAAGTGTACGAGCAGTACTTC.

CDR3 sequence (DNA): TGTGCCAGCAGTTTTAAGCGGGGGGGCATCGAGACCCAGTACTTC. As protein: CASSFKRGGIETQYF. The chain is built from TRBV28 and TRBJ2-5; 10 bases map to TRBD2. Germline CDR1 reads MDHEN; CDR2 reads SYDVKM. The CDR3 sequence is 15 residues long. V was clipped by 3 bases and J by 5 bases; unmatched bases: 6.

Here the CDR3 reads CASSPGGTIDTQYF. DNA of the CDR3: TGTGCCAGCAGCCCCGGCGGAACCATCGATACGCAGTATTTT. The chain combines TRBV7-3 with TRBJ2-3; D call uncertain. Germline assignment: CDR1 SGHTA and CDR2 FQGTGA. The germline V and J ends were trimmed by 5 bases and 6 bases, with 15 bases remaining between them. CDR3 length equals 14 residues.

The V call is TRBV28, the J call TRBJ2-7; tentatively, D is TRBD1 (6 bases). The germline V gene encodes CDR1 MDHEN and CDR2 SYDVKM. V lost 5 bases, J lost 2 bases, and 10 bases lay in between. The CDR3 consists of 13 residues. CDR3 amino acids: CASSGQTPYEQYF. The CDR3 DNA follows: TGTGCCAGCAGTGGACAGACCCCCTACGAGCAGTACTTC.

The gene calls are TRBV30 and TRBJ2-4, with D possibly matching TRBD2 (6 bases). V lost 5 bases and J 3 bases, leaving 14 bases between the germline ends. The germline V gene has CDR1 GTSNPN and CDR2 SVGIG (reference sequence). The CDR3 totals 14 residues. The CDR3 nucleotides read TGTGCCTGGGGACGCGGGGTTGACAAAAACATTCAGTACTTC. It codes for CAWGRGVDKNIQYF.

This rearrangement joins TRBV14 to TRBJ1-2; D is ambiguous. V lost 5 bases and J 4 bases, leaving 8 bases between the germline ends. The CDR3 covers 12 residues. CDR1 is SGHDN, CDR2 FVKESK, per germline. CDR3 nucleotide sequence: TGTGCCAGCAGCGAGGCTTCCTATGGCTACACCTTC. It encodes CASSEASYGYTF. Based on the CDR3 plus reference TRBV14 and TRBJ1-2, the full variable domain is EAGVTQFPSHSVIEKGQTVTLRCDPISGHDNLYWYRRVMGKEIKFLLHFVKESKQDESGMPNNRFLAERTGGTYSTLKVQPAELEDSGVYFCASSEASYGYTFGSGTRLTVV.

This chain joins TRBV3-1 (or the pseudogene TRBV3-2) and TRBJ2-5, with 7 bases matching TRBD1. Germline V CDR1 and CDR2: LGHDT, YNNKEL (reference sequence). Losses at the gene ends were 2 bases for V and 4 bases for J; bases not matched to a gene: 1. The CDR3 sequence is 13 residues long. CDR3 protein: CASSQNRGETQYF. In DNA form, the CDR3 reads TGTGCCAGCAGCCAAAACAGGGGAGAGACCCAGTACTTC.

The J gene is TRBJ1-1, the V gene TRBV4-3; 7 bases are a match to TRBD1. The CDR3 spans 12 residues. The germline gives CDR1 LGHNA, CDR2 YSLEER. Losses at the gene ends were 2 bases for V and 8 bases for J; bases not matched to a gene: 2. The CDR3 region is CASSQRGQEAFF. The CDR3 nucleotides are TGCGCCAGCAGCCAACGGGGACAGGAAGCTTTCTTT.

The genes are TRBV7-2 and TRBJ1-1; 8 nucleotides align to TRBD1. V was clipped by 0 bases and J by 1 base; unmatched bases: 10. This CDR3 is 18 amino acids long. Germline V gene sequence: CDR1 SGHTA, CDR2 FQGNSA. The chain's CDR3 is CASSLAGRGRGKNTEAFF. The DNA for the CDR3 is TGTGCCAGCAGCTTAGCTGGCAGGGGGCGCGGTAAGAACACTGAAGCTTTCTTT.

The chain's CDR3 is CASSLFYFMTSGRAHNEQFF. The CDR3 coding sequence is TGTGCCAGCAGCTTATTTTATTTTATGACTAGCGGGAGGGCCCACAATGAGCAGTTCTTC. The chain is built from TRBV7-7 and TRBJ2-1, with 14 bases that match TRBD2. This CDR3 has 20 residues. CDR1 is SSHAT, CDR2 FNYEAQ, per germline (reference sequence). V was clipped by 2 bases and J by 5 bases; unmatched bases: 14.

The rearrangement links TRBV4-3 to TRBJ1-2; D call uncertain. There are 13 residues in the CDR3. Trimming took off 5 bases at V and 2 bases at J, with 9 bases between the two ends. CDR1 LGHNA and CDR2 YSLEER come from the germline V gene. CDR3 coding DNA: TGCGCCAGCAGCTTCATGGGCAACTATGGCTACACCTTC. This encodes CASSFMGNYGYTF.

This chain joins TRBV5-4 and TRBJ1-1; 11 bases line up with TRBD1. Germline V gene sequence: CDR1 SGHNT, CDR2 YYREEE (reference sequence). This CDR3 has 16 residues. J gave up 3 bases and V 0 bases, and 4 bases lay outside the gene matches. The CDR3 reads CASSLGTGGWDTEAFF. Here the CDR3 DNA reads TGTGCCAGCAGCTTGGGGACAGGGGGCTGGGACACTGAAGCTTTCTTT.

J is TRBJ2-1 and V is TRBV3-1 (or the pseudogene TRBV3-2); 10 bases are a match to TRBD2. Germline assignment: CDR1 LGHDT and CDR2 YNNKEL (reference sequence). The CDR3 extends over 16 amino acids. V lost 1 base, J lost 8 bases, and 8 bases stayed unmatched. CDR3 sequence: CASSQVLLAGRHEQFF. The CDR3 DNA follows: TGTGCCAGCAGCCAAGTCTTACTAGCGGGAAGGCATGAGCAGTTCTTC.

This chain uses TRBV19 with TRBJ2-7, with a possible D match to TRBD1 (6 bases). Trimming shortened V by 5 bases and J by 7 bases, and 18 bases separated the two germline ends. Looked up from germline, CDR1 is LNHDA and CDR2 is SQIVND (reference sequence). CDR3 length: 14 amino acids. The CDR3 DNA reads TGTGCCAGTAGTCTGTACACAGGGTTCCGTGAGCAGTACTTC. Its protein is CASSLYTGFREQYF.

V usage is TRBV9 and J usage is TRBJ1-2, with TRBD1 matching 8 bases. V dropped 4 bases and J dropped 4; count of bases not matched to a gene: 9. Germline CDR1 and CDR2: SGDLS and YYNGEE. The CDR3 loop spans 15 amino acids. CDR3 nucleotides: TGTGCCAGCAGCCTACGGACAGGGTATATCTATGGCTACACCTTC. Residues: CASSLRTGYIYGYTF.

The chain uses TRBV5-1 and TRBJ2-2; D is possibly TRBD1 (5 bases). The length of the CDR3 is 14 residues. Germline V CDR1 and CDR2: SGHRS, YFSETQ. V was pared by 0 bases and J by 7 bases, with 10 bases between. Written as DNA, the CDR3 is TGCGCCAGCAGCTTGGCTGGTAGGGGCGGGGAGCTGTTTTTT. Translating gives CASSLAGRGGELFF.

The CDR3 region is CASSLRTDPTDTQYF. The CDR3 coding sequence is TGTGCCAGCAGCCTCAGGACAGATCCCACAGATACGCAGTATTTT. The chain couples TRBV7-9 to TRBJ2-3; D perhaps matches TRBD1 (6 bases). Deletions cut 5 bases from V and 2 bases from J, with 14 bases between. Germline values: CDR1 SEHNR, CDR2 FQNEAQ (reference sequence). This CDR3 has 15 residues.

The chain couples TRBV6-4 to TRBJ2-1; no firm D call. V lost 9 bases and J 2 bases, leaving 11 bases between the germline ends. The CDR3 covers 13 residues. Germline V CDR1 and CDR2: MRHNA, SNTAGT. The CDR3 nucleotides are TGTGCCAGTAGTAGGAGTGCCTACAATGAGCAGTTCTTC. It translates to CASSRSAYNEQFF.

The chain is built from TRBV5-5 and TRBJ1-3, with D tentatively TRBD1 (6 bases). This CDR3 comprises 17 residues. Trimming pared 4 bases from V and 0 bases from J, leaving 17 bases between. Germline CDR1 is SGHKS and CDR2 is YYEKEE (reference sequence). The CDR3 nucleotides read TGTGCCAGCAGCCTCACCCCAGGGGTCCACTCTGGAAACACCATATATTTT. Translating gives CASSLTPGVHSGNTIYF.

V usage is TRBV30 and J usage is TRBJ2-4; 10 bases map to TRBD2. This CDR3 spans 18 amino acids. V dropped 5 bases and J dropped 1; count of bases not matched to a gene: 14. Germline lookup yields CDR1 GTSNPN and CDR2 SVGIG (reference sequence). CDR3 loop: CAWSSQREGRVAKNIQYF. CDR3 DNA sequence: TGTGCCTGGTCCTCCCAGCGGGAGGGCCGTGTCGCCAAAAACATTCAGTACTTC. Full variable domain (remainder filled in from reference TRBV30 and TRBJ2-4): SQTIHQWPATLVQPVGSPLSLECTVEGTSNPNLYWYRQAAGRGLQLLFYSVGIGQISSEVPQNLSASRPQDRQFILSSKKLLLSDSGFYLCAWSSQREGRVAKNIQYFGAGTRLSVL.

This chain joins TRBV6-2 or TRBV6-3 and TRBJ2-2, with 9 bases aligning to TRBD1. CDR1 and CDR2 from the germline V gene are MNHEY and SVGEGT. The CDR3 length is 18 residues. V gave up 0 bases and J gave up 5 bases; unmatched junction bases: 10. CDR3 residues: CASSYSSGQGRRTGELFF. In nucleotides, the CDR3 is TGTGCCAGCAGTTACTCTTCGGGACAGGGAAGACGTACCGGGGAGCTGTTTTTT.

A note on this clone: The same CDR3 can be traced to other DNA sequences in this sample. V and J are TRBV9 and TRBJ2-7; D may be TRBD1 (7 bases). Per germline, CDR1 SGDLS and CDR2 YYNGEE. The CDR3 runs to 14 residues. The germline V and J ends were trimmed by 0 bases and 5 bases, with 12 bases remaining between them. CDR3 DNA sequence: TGTGCCAGCAGCGTAGGTGGCAGGGGGGACGAGCAGTACTTC. Residues: CASSVGGRGDEQYF.

The rearrangement links TRBV10-1 to TRBJ2-3, with D hard to call. Trimming removed 4 bases from V and 5 bases from J, with 4 bases in between. The germline CDR1 and CDR2 sequences are WNHNN and SYGVQD (reference sequence). CDR3 length: 11 amino acids. DNA for the CDR3: TGCGCCAGCAGTGCGGGAGATACGCAGTATTTT. Protein: CASSAGDTQYF.

The chain links TRBV6-6 to TRBJ1-1, with unresolved D. The CDR3 totals 13 residues. V was pared by 0 bases and J by 1 base, with 3 bases between. Germline V gives CDR1 MNHNY, CDR2 SVGAGI (reference sequence). CDR3 amino acids: CASSYSANTEAFF. CDR3 DNA sequence: TGTGCCAGCAGTTACTCGGCGAACACTGAAGCTTTCTTT.